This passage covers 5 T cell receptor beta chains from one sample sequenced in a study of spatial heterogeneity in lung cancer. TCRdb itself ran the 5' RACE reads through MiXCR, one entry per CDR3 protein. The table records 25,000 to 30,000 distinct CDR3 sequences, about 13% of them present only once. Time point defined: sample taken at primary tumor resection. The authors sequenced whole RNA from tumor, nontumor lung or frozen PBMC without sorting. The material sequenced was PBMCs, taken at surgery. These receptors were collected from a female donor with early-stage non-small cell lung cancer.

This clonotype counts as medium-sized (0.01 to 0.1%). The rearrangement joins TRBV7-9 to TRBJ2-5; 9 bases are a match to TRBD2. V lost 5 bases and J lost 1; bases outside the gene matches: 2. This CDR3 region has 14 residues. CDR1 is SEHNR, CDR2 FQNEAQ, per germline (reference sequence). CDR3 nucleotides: TGTGCCAGCAGCCCGGGACTAGCCCAAGAGACCCAGTACTTC. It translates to CASSPGLAQETQYF.

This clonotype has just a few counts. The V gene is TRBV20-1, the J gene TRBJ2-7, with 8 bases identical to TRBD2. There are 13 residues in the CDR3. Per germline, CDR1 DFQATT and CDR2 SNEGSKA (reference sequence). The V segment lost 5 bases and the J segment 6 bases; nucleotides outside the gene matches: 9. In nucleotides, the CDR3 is TGCAGTGCTCTTCAGCGGGAGCCGGGCGAGCAGTACTTC. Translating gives CSALQREPGEQYF.

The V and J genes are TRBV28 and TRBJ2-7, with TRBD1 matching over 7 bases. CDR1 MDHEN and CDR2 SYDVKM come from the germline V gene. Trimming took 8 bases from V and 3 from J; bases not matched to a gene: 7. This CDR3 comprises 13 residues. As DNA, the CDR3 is TGTGCCAGCTGTCCGGGACAGAACTACGAGCAGTACTTC. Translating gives CASCPGQNYEQYF.

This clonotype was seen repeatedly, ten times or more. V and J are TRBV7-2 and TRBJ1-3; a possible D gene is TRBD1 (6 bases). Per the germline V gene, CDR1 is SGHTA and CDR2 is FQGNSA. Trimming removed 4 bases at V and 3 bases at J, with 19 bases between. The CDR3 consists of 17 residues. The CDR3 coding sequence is TGTGCCAGCAGCTCCCGGCAGCGGGGGGCAGGTGGAAACACCATATATTTT. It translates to CASSSRQRGAGGNTIYF.

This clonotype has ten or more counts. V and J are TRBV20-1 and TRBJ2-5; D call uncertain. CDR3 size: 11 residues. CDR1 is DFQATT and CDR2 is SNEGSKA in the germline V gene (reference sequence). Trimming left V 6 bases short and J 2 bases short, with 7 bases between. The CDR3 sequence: CSAINQETQYF. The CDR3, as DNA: TGCAGTGCAATCAATCAAGAGACCCAGTACTTC.